The clone carrying this T cell receptor (beta chain) was recorded many times. These data originate in a study of early T cells in non-severe SARS-CoV-2 infection. This CDR3 contains 15 residues. V gave up 3 bases and J gave up 0 bases, with 9 bases separating them. CDR1 and CDR2 (germline): SGHTA, FQGNSA. Using its own MiXCR run on the 5' RACE reads, TCRdb lists one record per CDR3 protein. The sample contains 90,000 to 120,000 distinct CDR3 sequences, 9% to 14% of which appear only once. The receptor comes from an adult who was a healthcare worker with PCR-confirmed SARS-CoV-2 infection or an uninfected control (not recorded which). The sample consisted of whole blood. This chain joins TRBV7-2 and TRBJ2-1; D gene ambiguous. The CDR3 DNA is TGTGCCAGCAGCTTCGCCTCGTTCTCCTACAATGAGCAGTTCTTC. Translated: CASSFASFSYNEQFF.